A selection of T cell receptor beta chains follows, all from one sample in a study of T cell responses to AZD1222 COVID-19 vaccine. Using immunoSEQ multiplex PCR, the repertoire was profiled, and TCRdb retains in-frame clones only, with some absent. Of 90,000 to 150,000 clones listed, around 89% were seen once; the top ten hold approximately 7.1%. Sample: peripheral blood, taken 28 days after the second AZD1222 dose. The receptors derive from an adult who received the AZD1222 COVID-19 vaccine. CDR3s include the opening cysteine and the closing phenylalanine or tryptophan. D genes are given only for firm matches. Rows give clone size only sometimes, using once, few, many, or a class for an expanded clone.

TRBD1 TRBJ1-2 TRBV13 . TGTGCCAGCAGCGAACAGGACAGGGGGCTATCCGGCTACACCTTC CASSEQDRGLSGYTF
. TRBJ2-5 TRBV29-1 . TGCAGCGTTGAAGCTAGTCGGGAGACCCAGTACTTC CSVEASRETQYF
TRBD1 TRBJ2-7 TRBV28 . TGTGCCAGCAGTTTTGGTGGGACAGGGGGCTACGAGCAGTACTTC CASSFGGTGGYEQYF
. TRBJ2-5 TRBV29-1 . TGCAGCCCTGGAGGCCCGGGCGGACAAGAGACCCAGTACTTC CSPGGPGGQETQYF
. TRBJ1-2 TRBV5-6 once TGTGCCAGCAGCTTCTATGGGGCTTCCAGGGCTGGCTACACCTTC CASSFYGASRAGYTF
. TRBJ2-7 TRBV11-3 . TGTGCCAGCAGCACCCCGTGGGCTTCCTACGAGCAGTACTTC CASSTPWASYEQYF
TRBD1 TRBJ1-6 TRBV7-2 . TGTGCCAGCAGCTTAAAAGGCCCCAAGGGGGCGGGATATAATTCACCCCTCCACTTT CASSLKGPKGAGYNSPLHF
. TRBJ1-3 TRBV19 . TGTGCCAGTAGTATTTCTACTAAAACTGGAAACACCATATATTTT CASSISTKTGNTIYF
TRBD1 TRBJ1-1 TRBV27 . TGTGCCAGCAGTTTTGGACCCGGGACAGGGGGAGGGCGGACTGAAGCTTTCTTT CASSFGPGTGGGRTEAFF
. TRBJ2-1 TRBV5-1 . TGCGCCAGCAGCTTGACCTTAGACAATGAGCAGTTCTTC CASSLTLDNEQFF
TRBD1 TRBJ2-7 TRBV7-2 . TGTGCCAGCAGCTTAGGAGGGGGCAGCGACGAGCAGTACTTC CASSLGGGSDEQYF
. TRBJ1-2 TRBV6-5 . TGTGCCAGCAGCTCAGGGACCTCTAACTATGGCTACACCTTC CASSSGTSNYGYTF
TRBD2 TRBJ2-1 TRBV10-2 . TGCGCCAGCAGTGAGTGGAGGACTAGCACCTACAATGAGCAGTTCTTC CASSEWRTSTYNEQFF
. TRBJ2-7 TRBV27 . TGTGCCAGCAGTTCGACCGGGGGGCACATATACGAGCAGTACTTC CASSSTGGHIYEQYF
. TRBJ1-2 TRBV7-2 . TGTGCCAGCAGCTTAGGAATTGGGAACTATGGCTACACCTTC CASSLGIGNYGYTF
. TRBJ2-2 TRBV6-6 . TGTGCCAGCATTTACGCCGGGGAGCTGTTTTTT CASIYAGELFF
. TRBJ2-3 TRBV4-2 . TGTGCCAGCAGCCTCGGACTACACACAGATACGCAGTATTTT CASSLGLHTDTQYF
. TRBJ2-3 TRBV27 . TGTGCCAGCAGTTCGGACGGAGTGTTGGATACGCAGTATTTT CASSSDGVLDTQYF
. TRBJ2-7 TRBV6-5 . TGTGCCAGCACTGGAGGCAGGGGATTCCTCTACGAGCAGTACTTC CASTGGRGFLYEQYF
. TRBJ1-2 TRBV19 . TGTGCCAGTAGTCCCCAGAGAGGGAGCTATGGCTACACCTTC CASSPQRGSYGYTF
. TRBJ2-5 TRBV7-2 . TGTGCCAGCAGCCCCGGGACCACCCAAGAGACCCAGTACTTC CASSPGTTQETQYF
TRBD2 TRBJ2-3 TRBV7-6 . TGTGCCAGCAGCTTAGTCCAAATAACTAGCGGCGCCACAGATACGCAGTATTTT CASSLVQITSGATDTQYF
TRBD1 TRBJ1-1 TRBV10-3 once TGTGCCATCAGACAGACAGGGGGAGGCACTGAAGCTTTCTTT CAIRQTGGGTEAFF
. TRBJ2-3 TRBV12-5 . TGTGCTAGTGGTTTGGTCCGACGGGCGGGAGATACGCAGTATTTT CASGLVRRAGDTQYF
. TRBJ2-6 TRBV4-1 few TGCGCCAGCAGCCAAGATAGGGCATTCTCTGGGGCCAACGTCCTGACTTTC CASSQDRAFSGANVLTF
. TRBJ1-2 TRBV7-3 . TGTGCCAGCAGCAAAGATCCACCCGGGGGCGGCTATGGCTACACCTTC CASSKDPPGGGYGYTF
. TRBJ1-4 TRBV5-1 . TGCGCCAGCAGCCTGGGACTGAGATCCAACGAAAAACTGTTTTTT CASSLGLRSNEKLFF
TRBD2 TRBJ2-7 TRBV7-6 . TGTGCCAGCAGCTCCCCCCTAGAGACTAGCGGGAGAGCGAACGAGCAGTACTTC CASSSPLETSGRANEQYF
. TRBJ1-1 TRBV9 . TGTGCCAGCAGCGTAGGGGCAGAATCGTTGAACACTGAAGCTTTCTTT CASSVGAESLNTEAFF
TRBD1 TRBJ2-1 TRBV7-6 . TGTGCCAGCAGCTTTACCGGGACAGGGGTGAATGAGCAGTTCTTC CASSFTGTGVNEQFF
. TRBJ1-2 TRBV25-1 . TGTGCCAGCAGTGAATCGGGGGCCCAAGGCTACACCTTC CASSESGAQGYTF